This TCR beta chain derives from a study of cytomegalovirus exposure and HLA in healthy donors (dated by TCRdb to 2017 to 2019). A note on the overall study: In an earlier analysis of 550 to 750 of the donors, 276 Gb of sequence data and 95 million to 130 million unique TCR beta sequences from 180 million or so T cells were reported. An early release covering approximately 600 HLA-typed donors comprised approximately 300 gigabases of sequencing data and 85 million to 100 million unique TCR sequences. Of the roughly 410 genotyped donors, 70% to 90% were placed in the genetic ancestry cluster associated with self-reported Caucasian donors. The aim of the study was to test whether cataloging public T cell receptors could identify signatures of past pathogen exposure. The study used immunosequencing to profile the T cell repertoires of approximately 650 subjects and linked those repertoires to cytomegalovirus serostatus. A separate validation cohort of roughly 110 different subjects was used in addition to the roughly 700-subject first cohort. High-throughput TCR immunosequencing, statistical association of individual TCRs with disease status, and machine learning were combined to predict cytomegalovirus infection status. A later analysis re-examined previously published TCR beta repertoires from several hundred donors and added high-resolution HLA genotyping to investigate patterns of TCR occurrence. Rather than using new phenotypic data, the later analysis identified candidate immune exposures from TCR beta sequences and from how often those sequences occurred across donors. An earlier analysis of 587 of the donors used high-throughput TCR beta sequencing to judge whether each TCR beta V gene segment behaved as functional or pseudogenic. Donor age, sex, ethnicity and CMV serostatus were compiled alongside the repertoire data. A later genetic analysis took genome-wide SNP genotypes for 398 of the 666 donors and used that subset as a discovery cohort. All discovery cohort repertoires had been generated using a single sequencing platform. HLA typing included class I and class II loci at four-digit resolution. The number of donors typed differed by locus, with about 629-630 for A, B, C, DRB1 and DQB1, over 500 for DQA1, 606 for DPA1, and some 440 for DPB1. Four or five DR-DQ haplotypes were treated as single units for association and clustering because of strong linkage in the cohort. Across around 400 genotyped donors of the cohort, an average of approximately 220,000 unique TCR beta nucleotide sequences per donor were sequenced, and approximately 17% of those sequences were non-productive. Study-wide conclusions, independent of this receptor: V-gene and J-gene trimming of TCR beta chains was associated with a missense DCLRE1C variant in a later genetic analysis, and the association was replicated in an independent cohort. A total of about 180 TCR beta chains were listed by the study as associated with cytomegalovirus. A further reported finding was that TCR beta sequences accurately predicted the HLA-A and HLA-B alleles for most subjects in the first cohort. The classifier was reported to diagnose cytomegalovirus status with high specificity and sensitivity in both the original cohort and the validation cohort. In a later analysis, HLA-associated TCR beta chains showed more clonal expansion and lower generation probabilities than non-associated chains that were equally common. A cluster of highly shared sequence variants was judged likely to be a technical artifact of the sequencing pipeline. In a later analysis, the rate of TCR association differed among HLA loci, with DRB1 alleles having the most associated TCRs and HLA-C alleles having the fewest. Because HLA typing was unavailable for some donors at each locus, only the typed subset was used in association tests. According to a later analysis, most CMV-associated TCR beta chains appeared to be HLA-restricted, and the HLA associations seemed to be driven largely by CMV exposure. In an earlier analysis of more than 450 of the donors, most TCR beta V segments were observed in productive rearrangements about 90% or about 30% of the time, broadly matching IMGT annotations. Sequencing depth was assumed to be roughly uniform across donors in the presence/absence analyses, though that assumption may not hold. Some IMGT-functional V segments, including TRBV6-2 and TRBV6-3, could not be told apart with the 87-base-pair reads, so those segments were excluded. When HLA alleles, especially DR and DQ, strongly co-occurred, TCR associations were difficult to assign to individual alleles. In a later genetic analysis, fewer N-insertions in productive TCRs were reported among donors in an Asian-associated ancestry cluster than the roughly 700-donor mean. In vitro tests confirmed that a few of the cytomegalovirus-associated TCR beta chains recognize cytomegalovirus antigens. At a false discovery rate of 0.05, a later analysis linked about 16,000 TCR beta sequences to specific HLA alleles. CMV serostatus was the only immune exposure information available for the cohort. The earlier analysis of 587 of the donors excluded roughly 17 rarely observed V segments, including chromosome 9 orphons, because counts were too low. Correlated functional status among segregating V segments might reflect linkage disequilibrium, but an unknown experimental factor could not be ruled out. According to a later analysis, parvovirus B19, influenza, CMV and Epstein-Barr virus appeared linked to several top co-occurrence clusters. While some public TCRs were present in many individuals, most TCR sequences turned up only very rarely across donors. In this cohort, only TCR beta chains were sequenced, and detectable features were limited by the absence of alpha or paired-chain data. The authors suggested that the approach could potentially be extended to other disease states and immunological phenotypes.

The cohort consisted of 600 to 700 healthy bone marrow donors. At the time of sampling, every cohort member was nominally healthy, though immune exposures that went unrecorded were likely present. The donor was CMV seropositive and belonged to the group of about 290 seropositive cohort members. Each donor provided a peripheral blood sample, and peripheral blood mononuclear cells were used for TCR beta sequencing. Genomic DNA extraction from the blood cell samples was performed with the Qiagen DNeasy Blood Extraction Kit. The CDR3 starts with the cysteine, ends with the phenylalanine, and has 17 residues. Only CDR3 DNA remains: 51 bases, in frame from the first base. CDR1 SGHAT and CDR2 FQNNGV are derived from the germline V gene. Trimmed from V: 1 base; trimmed from J: 6 bases; junction bases lacking a gene match: 12. The library was prepared using the immunoSEQ multiplex PCR assay. A mixture of 60 forward primers for TCR Vbeta segments and 13 reverse primers for TCR Jbeta segments was used in the multiplex PCR. A multiplex PCR assay on genomic DNA amplified the CDR3 region of rearranged TCR beta genes. The Illumina HiSeq System was used to sequence the amplified TCR beta libraries as 87-base-pair reads. In the original analysis: A later analysis tallied 80 million to 95 million unique TCR beta chains across the 666 repertoires, and about 12 million of those chains were shared by two or more donors. Raw reads were error-corrected and collapsed into unique sequences by a nearest-neighbor algorithm in which closely related sequences were merged to remove PCR and sequencing errors. V, D and J gene segments were assigned by aligning CDR3 sequences to IMGT reference sequences. For a sequence to be retained, a match of at least six nucleotides was required to both a V gene segment and a J gene segment. A rearrangement counted as productive if the CDR3 had no stop codons and remained in frame with V and J, and every other rearrangement counted as non-productive. Following IMGT convention, CDR3 was defined as the stretch from the second conserved V-encoded cysteine to the conserved J-encoded phenylalanine. The earlier analysis of about 590 of the donors excluded sequences that lacked an unambiguous match to a single V gene segment. In an earlier analysis of 587 of the donors, a V segment was called functional when productive rearrangements were above 56.7%, and segregating when the standard deviation between donors exceeded 5%. A statistical classification framework was developed to diagnose cytomegalovirus status using the catalog of TCR beta chain sequences. In a later analysis, V and J genes were assigned by comparing TCR nucleotide sequences against IMGT/GENE-DB human TR gene sequences. The TCRdist pipeline was used in a later analysis to assign CDR3 sequences and most-parsimonious VDJ recombination scenarios. In a later analysis, each TCR beta chain was defined by its CDR3 amino acid sequence together with its V-gene family, and reads lacking a unique V-gene family were excluded. A later analysis removed several hundred highly shared, low-generation-probability nucleotide sequences to deal with suspected cross-contamination and a sequencing artifact. In a later analysis, a clonal expansion index was calculated for each public chain from normalized within-repertoire ranks of inferred template counts. Generation probabilities in a later analysis came from a VDJ recombination model fitted to out-of-frame rearrangements, and those results were checked against IGoR. Hypergeometric tests were used in a later analysis to score TCR-TCR, TCR-HLA and TCR-CMV co-occurrence, with a repertoire-size bias correction applied to the TCR pairs. To estimate false discovery rates, a later analysis permuted the HLA or CMV assignments 20 times. In a later analysis, co-occurring TCRs were grouped using DBSCAN, and TCRdist sequence similarity was added for clustering within HLA-allele-positive subsets. Co-occurrence clustering excluded repertoires with fewer than 30,000 or more than 120,000 public chains, plus five with anomalous nucleotide sharing. TCRdb re-hosts the immuneACCESS table, in-frame sequences only. Its copies lack some clones; in the studies checked, an unresolved V gene accounts for under half of them, and the cause for the rest is not known. D and trimming were read from the DNA, whereas the V and J calls and clone size are those reported in that table. The sample table holds approximately 160,000 clones, of which about 75% were seen once. The ten largest clones capture 6% to 8% of the sample.

A note on this clone: Its antigen target is currently unknown. One base away there is no much larger clone; base qualities are not given.

The receptor's source is a male donor in good health and CMV-seropositive. The V and J segments used are TRBV11-2 and TRBJ2-5; 9 bases in the junction line up with TRBD2. Sequenced material: PBMCs. At the DNA level, the sequence is TGTGCCAGCAGCTTAGCAGTACTCGGTCTAGCGGGGCAGACCCAGTACTTC. Its protein product is CASSLAVLGLAGQTQYF.